This T cell receptor (beta chain) was obtained from a study of sequential checkpoint blockade in melanoma. The protocol was immunoSEQ multiplex PCR, while the TCRdb copy is restricted to in-frame clones and leaves out a portion. Among 30,000 to 40,000 clones listed, 70% to 90% were seen once. The treatment was: randomized to nivolumab then ipilimumab (arm A) or the reverse (arm B). From thawed PBMCs, live CD3+CD8+ cells negative for CD19 and CD56 were sorted. Germline assignment: CDR1 MDHEN and CDR2 SYDVKM. The CDR3 contains 15 residues. V was clipped by 4 bases and J by 4 bases; unmatched bases: 10. This TCR derives from a human donor with melanoma. The sequenced sample was CD8+ T cells sorted from blood (inferred from file names), obtained from a patient given nivolumab and ipilimumab in sequence. The V gene is TRBV28, the J gene TRBJ2-7, with 7 bases identical to TRBD1. The CDR3 sequence is CASSSWTGRGYEQYF. The CDR3 coding sequence is TGTGCCAGCAGTTCCTGGACGGGCAGGGGGTACGAGCAGTACTTC.